This paragraph covers one T cell receptor beta chain sequence. Antigen unknown. This record belongs to a study of Ad26.COV2.S vaccination and SARS-CoV-2 variants. Whole-study findings and limits: Substantial post-vaccination breadth of spike-specific CD8+ and CD4+ T cell responses was reported. Vaccinated individuals (as opposed to placebo recipients) had higher spike-specific TCR breadth. Vaccinated and placebo-treated recipients had similar non-spike TCR breadth.

This CDR3 region has 12 residues. Germline V gene data show CDR1 as ENHRY and CDR2 as SYGVKD. V lost 4 bases to trimming and J lost 5 bases, with 6 bases between them. Data came from immunoSEQ multiplex PCR; TCRdb stores just in-frame clones and leaves some out. In the table there are approximately 400,000 clones, about 91% of which are singletons. This clonotype originated in a human donor who had recovered from COVID-19. The gene calls are TRBV10-3 and TRBJ1-5; possible D gene TRBD1, 5 bases. The sample was peripheral blood, taken after recovery from COVID-19. The CDR3 bases are TGTGCCATCAGTGCGGGGGATCAGCCCCAGCATTTT. This gives the protein CAISAGDQPQHF.